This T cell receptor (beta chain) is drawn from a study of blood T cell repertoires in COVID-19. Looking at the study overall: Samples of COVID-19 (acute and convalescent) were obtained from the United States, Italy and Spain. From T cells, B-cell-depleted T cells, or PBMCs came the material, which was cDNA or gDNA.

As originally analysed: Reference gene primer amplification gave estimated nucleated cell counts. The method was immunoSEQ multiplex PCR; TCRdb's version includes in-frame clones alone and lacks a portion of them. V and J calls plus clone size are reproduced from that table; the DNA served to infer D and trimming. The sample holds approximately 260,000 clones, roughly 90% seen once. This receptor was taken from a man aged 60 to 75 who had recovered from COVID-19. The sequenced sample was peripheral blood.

In nucleotides, the CDR3 is TGTGCCAGCAGCTTAGTTGGCAGGGGTTATAGCAATCAGCCCCAGCATTTT. Amino acids: CASSLVGRGYSNQPQHF. The V gene is TRBV7-4, the J gene TRBJ1-5, with D possibly being TRBD1 (6 bases). Germline V gives CDR1 SGHVT, CDR2 SQSDAQ. Trimming removed 1 base from V and 0 bases from J, with 13 bases in between. This CDR3 is built from 17 residues. The variable domain in full, completed from reference TRBV7-4 and TRBJ1-5, reads GAGVSQSPRYKVAKRGRDVALRCDSISGHVTLYWYRQTLGQGSEVLTYSQSDAQRDKSGRPSGRFSAERPERSVSTLKIQRTEQGDSAVYLCASSLVGRGYSNQPQHFGDGTRLSIL.